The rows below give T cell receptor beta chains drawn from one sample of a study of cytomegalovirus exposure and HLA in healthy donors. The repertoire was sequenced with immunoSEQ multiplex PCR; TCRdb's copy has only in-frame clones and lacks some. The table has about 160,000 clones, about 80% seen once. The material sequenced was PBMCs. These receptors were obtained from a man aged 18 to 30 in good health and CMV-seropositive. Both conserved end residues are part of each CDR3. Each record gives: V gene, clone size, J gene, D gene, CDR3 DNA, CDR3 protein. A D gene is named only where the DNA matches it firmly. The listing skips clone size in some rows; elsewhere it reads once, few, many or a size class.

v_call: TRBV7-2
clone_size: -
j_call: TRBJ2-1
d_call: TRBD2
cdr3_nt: TGTGCCAGCAGACCAGCGGGGACTAGCGTATACAATGAGCAGTTCTTC
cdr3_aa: CASRPAGTSVYNEQFF

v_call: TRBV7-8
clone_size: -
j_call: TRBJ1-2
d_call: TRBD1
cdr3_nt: TGTGCCAGCAGCCTCTCCGGACAGGGGAACTATGGCTACACCTTC
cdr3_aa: CASSLSGQGNYGYTF

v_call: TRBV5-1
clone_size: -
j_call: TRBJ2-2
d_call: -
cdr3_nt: TGCGCCAGCAGCACTACGACAGTCGCGGCCGGGGAGCTGTTTTTT
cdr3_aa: CASSTTTVAAGELFF

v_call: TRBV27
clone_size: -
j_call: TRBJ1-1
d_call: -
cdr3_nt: TGTGCCAGCAGTTCTTATGGACGGGGGGGAAACACTGAAGCTTTCTTT
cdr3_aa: CASSSYGRGGNTEAFF

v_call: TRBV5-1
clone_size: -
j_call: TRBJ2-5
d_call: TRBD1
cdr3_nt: TGCGCCAGCAGCGGGGGGACAGGGGGAGAAGAGACCCAGTACTTC
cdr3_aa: CASSGGTGGEETQYF

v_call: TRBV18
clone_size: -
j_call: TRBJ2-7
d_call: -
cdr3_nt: TGTGCCAGCTCACCGGACAGCTACGAGCAGTACTTC
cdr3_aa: CASSPDSYEQYF

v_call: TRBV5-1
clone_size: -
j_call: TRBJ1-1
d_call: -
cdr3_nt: TGCGCCAGCAGCTTGGCCGAGGAGTTTAACACTGAAGCTTTCTTT
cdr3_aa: CASSLAEEFNTEAFF

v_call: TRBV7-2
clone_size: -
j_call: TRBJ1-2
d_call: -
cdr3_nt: TGTGCCAGCAGCCCGGGAAGCTATGGCTACACCTTC
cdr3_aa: CASSPGSYGYTF

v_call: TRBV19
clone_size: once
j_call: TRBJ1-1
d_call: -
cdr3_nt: TGTGCCAGTAGTATAGATCCCGGGGGTGAAGCTTTCTTT
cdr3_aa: CASSIDPGGEAFF

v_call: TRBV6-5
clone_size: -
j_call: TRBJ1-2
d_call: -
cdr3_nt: TGTGCCAGCAGTTCTGCAGGGGAGTATGGCTACACCTTC
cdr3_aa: CASSSAGEYGYTF

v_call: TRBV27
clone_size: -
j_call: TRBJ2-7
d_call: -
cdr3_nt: TGTGCCAGCAGTATTTTCGGGGGCTCCTACGAGCAGTACTTC
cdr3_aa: CASSIFGGSYEQYF

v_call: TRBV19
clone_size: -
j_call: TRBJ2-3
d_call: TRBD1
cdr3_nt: TGTGCCAGTAGTTTAGGACAGGGGGGATTGGATACGCAGTATTTT
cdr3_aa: CASSLGQGGLDTQYF

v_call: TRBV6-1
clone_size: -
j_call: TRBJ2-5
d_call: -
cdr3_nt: TGTGCCAGCAGCGAATTAAGAAGGTCAGAGGAAGAGACCCAGTACTTC
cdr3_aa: CASSELRRSEEETQYF

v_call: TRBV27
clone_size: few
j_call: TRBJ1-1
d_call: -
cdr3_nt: TGTGCCGGGCGAGCAGGGGTGAGGAACACTGAAGCTTTCTTT
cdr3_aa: CAGRAGVRNTEAFF